This T cell receptor (beta chain) appears in the sequencing data of a study of cytomegalovirus exposure and HLA in healthy donors. This clone was detected a few times. The germline V gene has CDR1 SEHNR and CDR2 FQNEAQ (reference sequence). This CDR3 is 14 amino acids long. V was shortened by 1 base and J by 1 base, with 7 bases between the two germline ends. Assay: immunoSEQ multiplex PCR; the TCRdb copy retains only in-frame clones and omits some. The sample lists about 180,000 clones; roughly 85% were seen once. The sample taken for sequencing was PBMCs. The TCR sequence derives from a man younger than 30 in good health and CMV-seropositive. V is TRBV7-9 and J is TRBJ2-5; D is perhaps TRBD2 (5 bases). CDR3 in DNA: TGTGCCAGCAGCTTAGTGGGAGTCCAAGAGACCCAGTACTTC. This encodes CASSLVGVQETQYF.